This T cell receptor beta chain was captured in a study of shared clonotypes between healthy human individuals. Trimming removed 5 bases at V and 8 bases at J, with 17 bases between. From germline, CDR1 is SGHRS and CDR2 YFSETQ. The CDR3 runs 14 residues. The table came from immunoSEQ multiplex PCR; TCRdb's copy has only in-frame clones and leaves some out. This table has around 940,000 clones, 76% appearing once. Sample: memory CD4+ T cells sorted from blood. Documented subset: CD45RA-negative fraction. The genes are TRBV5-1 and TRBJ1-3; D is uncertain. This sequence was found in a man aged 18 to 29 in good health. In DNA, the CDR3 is TGCGCCAGCAGTACGGACGACTCTAGGGACACCATATATTTT. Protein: CASSTDDSRDTIYF.